This T cell receptor (beta chain) was identified in a study of T cells in women clearing cervical HPV infection. The wider study: No precancer developed; the control's incident HPV16 infection cleared within 12 months. Blood came at first lesion visit for cases, post-clearance for controls. Study observations and caveats: CIN3+ cases had significantly higher TCR richness than controls; evenness did not differ.

Profiling relied on immunoSEQ multiplex PCR, and the TCRdb table lists in-frame clones only, not all of them. Seen in this sample are some 24,000 clones; the ten most common clones hold more than 6.5%. About this clone: What it binds is unknown. The read is 3 residues too short to cover the CDR3 end, so that end is filled in from the germline J gene.

CDR3 length: 15 amino acids. CDR1 SQVTM and CDR2 ANQGSEA come from the germline V gene. V shed 6 bases and J 5 bases; nucleotides not matched to a gene: 10. All donors had a single incident cervical HPV16 infection, not prevalent. This TCR derives from a woman between 18 and 69 years old with a cervical HPV16 infection that either progressed to CIN3+ or cleared (not recorded which). The rearrangement joins TRBV29-1 to TRBJ1-6, with TRBD1 identical over 7 bases. Sequencing was performed on blood buffy coat. CDR3 in amino acids: CSVSEGASNNSPLHF. The covered CDR3 bases are TGCAGCGTGTCGGAGGGGGCCAGTAATAATTCACCC.